Below, 22 T cell receptor beta chains from the same sample are listed, as sequenced in a study of a mutant IDH1 vaccine in newly diagnosed glioma. Time point in this sample: week 23, last vaccination. The content of each vaccine dose was 300 ug of mutant IDH1 20-mer peptide, and topical imiquimod accompanied it. The antigens of these receptors remain unknown. Libraries were prepared by immunoSEQ multiplex PCR; TCRdb keeps only in-frame clonotypes and omits some of them. The sample carries just over 65,000 clones, 84% recorded once. The specimen was PBMCs, collected from a glioma patient whose treatment included an IDH1 peptide vaccine. The receptors originated from a man younger than 30 with glioma.

V usage is TRBV4-3 and J usage is TRBJ2-7, with 10 bases matching TRBD1. The CDR3 contains 13 residues. Germline-derived CDR1 and CDR2 are LGHNA and YSLEER. Trimming removed 8 bases from V and 1 base from J; junction bases left unmatched: 2. DNA of the CDR3: TGCGCCAGCGGGGACAGGGGATCCTACGAGCAGTACTTC. Its translation is CASGDRGSYEQYF.

The chain recombines TRBV27 with TRBJ2-7; possible D gene TRBD1, 6 bases. The CDR3 length is 14 residues. V was cut by 5 bases and J by 0 bases, with 11 bases left in between. Germline CDR1 MNHEY, CDR2 SMNVEV (reference sequence). The CDR3 here is CASSPRGSSYEQYF. The CDR3 DNA reads as TGTGCCAGCAGTCCCAGGGGAAGCTCCTACGAGCAGTACTTC.

This clone was found once. This sequence joins TRBV10-3 and TRBJ2-7; unclear D gene. Trimming cost V 0 bases and J 5 bases, with 14 bases left between them. CDR1 and CDR2 from the germline V gene are ENHRY and SYGVKD. The length of the CDR3 is 15 residues. DNA of the CDR3: TGTGCCATCAGTGAGTCGGGCCGCTCGAGCCACGAGCAGTACTTC. Translating it yields CAISESGRSSHEQYF.

The chain uses TRBV21-1 and TRBJ2-6. TRBV21-1 is a documented pseudogene. The CDR3 loop spans 17 amino acids. The CDR3 DNA is TGTGCCAGCAGCAAAGGTACCGGGACCTCTGGGGCCAACGTCCTGACTTTC. Translated, it gives CASSKGTGTSGANVLTF.

This clone was recorded once. The chain joins TRBV7-9 to TRBJ2-7; TRBD2 matches 7 bases. After removal of 5 bases from V and 0 bases from J, the junction contained 4 bases not matched to a gene. Per the germline V gene, CDR1 is SEHNR and CDR2 is FQNEAQ (reference sequence). There are 14 residues in the CDR3. The CDR3 DNA reads as TGTGCCAGCAGCCTAGGGAGGGACTCCTACGAGCAGTACTTC. Translated, it gives CASSLGRDSYEQYF.

This clone was seen a handful of times. The rearrangement joins TRBV5-6 to TRBJ2-7, with D hard to call. CDR1 SGHDT and CDR2 YYEEEE come from the germline V gene. Trimming shortened V by 0 bases and J by 4 bases, and 2 bases separated the two germline ends. The CDR3 extends over 11 amino acids. Written as DNA, the CDR3 is TGTGCCAGCAGCTTGGATTACGAGCAGTACTTC. Protein sequence: CASSLDYEQYF.

The chain links TRBV7-9 to TRBJ2-2, with TRBD1 matching 9 bases. V lost 4 bases and J lost 4; bases outside the gene matches: 7. The CDR3 is 16 amino acids. CDR1 is SEHNR and CDR2 is FQNEAQ in the germline V gene (reference sequence). The CDR3 nucleotides read TGTGCCAGCAGCTCCCCCGGGACAGGGCGCACCGGGGAGCTGTTTTTT. Amino acid sequence: CASSSPGTGRTGELFF.

The table lists this clone with a few counts. An end of the junction differs from the germline gene, which may be a read error. The CDR3 loop reads CASSTTGGKQPQHF. CDR3 DNA: TGTGCCAGCAGTACGACAGGGGGCAAACAGCCCCAGCATTTT. The J gene is TRBJ1-5, the V gene TRBV28; 10 bases line up with TRBD1. Germline-derived CDR1 and CDR2 are MDHEN and SYDVKM. The CDR3 extends over 14 amino acids. The full variable domain, its missing parts supplied by reference TRBV28 and TRBJ1-5, is DVKVTQSSRYLVKRTGEKVFLECVQDMDHENMFWYRQDPGLGLRLIYFSYDVKMKEKGDIPEGYSVSREKKERFSLILESASTNQTSMYLCASSTTGGKQPQHFGDGTRLSIL.

This clone was detected only once. This rearrangement joins TRBV6-5 to TRBJ2-5, with D perhaps TRBD2 (6 bases). Germline V gene lookup returns CDR1 MNHEY and CDR2 SVGAGI. Trimming took 1 base from V and 5 from J, leaving 14 bases between them. This CDR3 region has 15 residues. CDR3 region: CASSYYPGDVETQYF. The CDR3 region has the DNA TGTGCCAGCAGTTACTATCCGGGAGACGTGGAGACCCAGTACTTC.

In nucleotides, the CDR3 is TGCGCCAGCAGCCAAGATACAGGGGGCGGCAATCAGCCCCAGCATTTT. This translates into CASSQDTGGGNQPQHF. V gene TRBV4-3 combines with J gene TRBJ1-5; 9 positions agree with TRBD1. J lost 2 bases, V lost 0 bases, and 2 bases had no gene match. This CDR3 comprises 16 residues. Per germline, CDR1 LGHNA and CDR2 YSLEER.

This chain connects TRBV27 to TRBJ2-5; 7 nucleotides align to TRBD1. Germline CDR1 and CDR2: MNHEY and SMNVEV (reference sequence). With V trimmed by 6 bases and J by 0 bases, 10 bases remained unmatched. The CDR3 has 16 residues. CDR3 DNA: TGTGCCAGCAGGGAGAAACCGGGACAGTACCAAGAGACCCAGTACTTC. Translation gives CASREKPGQYQETQYF.

The J gene is TRBJ2-7, the V gene TRBV30; tentatively, D is TRBD2 (6 bases). The CDR3 covers 15 residues. Germline V gene sequence: CDR1 GTSNPN, CDR2 SVGIG (reference sequence). The V and J ends lost 2 bases and 0 bases respectively, with 14 bases between them. In DNA form, the CDR3 reads TGTGCCTGGAGTATCCTAGCGCACAGCTCCTACGAGCAGTACTTC. Protein product: CAWSILAHSSYEQYF.

This clone turned up a few times. CDR3 sequence (DNA): TGTGCCAGCAGTTACGGGATGGAGAACACTGAAGCTTTCTTT. Amino acid sequence: CASSYGMENTEAFF. The chain is built from TRBV6-5 and TRBJ1-1; D remains ambiguous. The V and J ends lost 2 bases and 1 base respectively, with 8 bases between them. The CDR3 runs 14 residues. Germline loops: CDR1 MNHEY, CDR2 SVGAGI.

The V gene is TRBV11-2, the J gene TRBJ2-2; the D is unclear. V was pared by 2 bases and J by 6 bases, with 4 bases between. Per germline, CDR1 SGHAT and CDR2 FQNNGV. The CDR3 loop spans 12 amino acids. The CDR3 nucleotides are TGTGCCAGCAGCTTATTGGCCGGGGAGCTGTTTTTT. Translating it yields CASSLLAGELFF.

This clone was seen more than once but under ten times. The chain links TRBV7-2 to TRBJ2-1; 14 bases map to TRBD2. From germline, CDR1 is SGHTA and CDR2 FQGNSA. Unmatched junction bases numbered 9, after V lost 2 bases and J lost 6 bases. There are 18 residues in the CDR3. CDR3 sequence reads: CASSLIRTSGGKGNEQFF. CDR3 DNA: TGTGCCAGCAGCTTAATCAGGACTAGCGGGGGGAAGGGCAATGAGCAGTTCTTC.

The chain recombines TRBV18 with TRBJ2-2; D is undetermined. This CDR3 contains 14 residues. Trimming removed 3 bases at V and 1 base at J, with 6 bases between. Germline CDR1 KGHSH, CDR2 LQKENI. CDR3 residues: CASSPRQNTGELFF. The CDR3 nucleotides read TGTGCCAGCTCACCTCGACAGAACACCGGGGAGCTGTTTTTT.

The chain combines TRBV30 with TRBJ2-5, with 13 bases aligning to TRBD2. After removal of 3 bases from V and 7 bases from J, the junction contained 2 bases not matched to a gene. Germline values: CDR1 GTSNPN, CDR2 SVGIG (reference sequence). CDR3 length equals 13 residues. As DNA, the CDR3 is TGTGCCTGGAGACTAGCGGGGGGGAGGACCCAGTACTTC. It encodes CAWRLAGGRTQYF. The entire variable domain, with the rest obtained from reference TRBV30 and TRBJ2-5, is as follows: SQTIHQWPATLVQPVGSPLSLECTVEGTSNPNLYWYRQAAGRGLQLLFYSVGIGQISSEVPQNLSASRPQDRQFILSSKKLLLSDSGFYLCAWRLAGGRTQYFGPGTRLLVL.

The V call is TRBV15, the J call TRBJ2-1; the D is unclear. Germline CDR1 reads LNHNV; CDR2 reads YYDKDF (reference sequence). The V gene lost 3 bases and the J gene lost 4 bases, with 16 bases spanning the gap. This CDR3 has 16 amino acids. Here the CDR3 reads CATSRVDWRLYNEQFF. The CDR3 coding sequence is TGTGCCACCAGCAGGGTCGACTGGCGGTTATACAATGAGCAGTTCTTC.

The rearrangement links TRBV6-5 to TRBJ1-1; 7 bases are shared with TRBD1. V was pared by 0 bases and J by 7 bases, with 5 bases of the junction left unmatched. CDR3 size: 14 residues. CDR1 and CDR2 (germline): MNHEY, SVGAGI. CDR3: CASSYSGTANEAFF. The CDR3 DNA sequence: TGTGCCAGCAGTTACTCGGGGACAGCCAATGAAGCTTTCTTT.

The chain employs TRBV7-2 and TRBJ1-2; D call uncertain. Looked up from germline, CDR1 is SGHTA and CDR2 is FQGNSA. There are 13 residues in the CDR3. V was clipped by 2 bases and J by 10 bases, with 14 bases between them. CDR3 sequence (DNA): TGTGCCAGCAGCTTAAGTGGAGGTTGGGCCTACACCTTC. It specifies CASSLSGGWAYTF.

The chain has TRBV6-1 and TRBJ2-2, with a weak D call TRBD2 (6 bases). Trimming cost V 7 bases and J 4 bases, with 10 bases left between them. The CDR3 sequence is 13 residues long. CDR1 and CDR2 from the germline V gene are MNHNS and SASEGT. CDR3 nucleotides: TGTGCCAGCATTTGGGAGGTCACCGGGGAGCTGTTTTTT. Amino acids: CASIWEVTGELFF.

The chain has TRBV27 and TRBJ2-7; perhaps D is TRBD1 or TRBD2 (5 bases each). CDR3 length: 15 residues. CDR1 MNHEY and CDR2 SMNVEV come from the germline V gene (reference sequence). Trimming stripped 5 bases from V and 5 bases from J, with 19 bases between. CDR3 nucleotide sequence: TGTGCCAGCAGTGAACTCCGGGACCCGCCAGACGAGCAGTACTTC. Translating it yields CASSELRDPPDEQYF.